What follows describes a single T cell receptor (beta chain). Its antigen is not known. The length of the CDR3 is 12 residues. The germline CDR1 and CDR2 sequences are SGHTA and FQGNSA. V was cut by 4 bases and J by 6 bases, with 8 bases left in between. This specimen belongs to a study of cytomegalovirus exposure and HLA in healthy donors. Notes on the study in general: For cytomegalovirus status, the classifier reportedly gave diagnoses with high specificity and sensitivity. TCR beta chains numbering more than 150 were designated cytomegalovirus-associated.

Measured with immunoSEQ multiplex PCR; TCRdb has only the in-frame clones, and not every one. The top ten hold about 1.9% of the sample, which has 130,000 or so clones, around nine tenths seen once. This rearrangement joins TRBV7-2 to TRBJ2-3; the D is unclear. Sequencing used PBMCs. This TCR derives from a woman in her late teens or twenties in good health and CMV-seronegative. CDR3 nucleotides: TGTGCCAGCAGCTCTACTTCGGATACGCAGTATTTT. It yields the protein CASSSTSDTQYF.